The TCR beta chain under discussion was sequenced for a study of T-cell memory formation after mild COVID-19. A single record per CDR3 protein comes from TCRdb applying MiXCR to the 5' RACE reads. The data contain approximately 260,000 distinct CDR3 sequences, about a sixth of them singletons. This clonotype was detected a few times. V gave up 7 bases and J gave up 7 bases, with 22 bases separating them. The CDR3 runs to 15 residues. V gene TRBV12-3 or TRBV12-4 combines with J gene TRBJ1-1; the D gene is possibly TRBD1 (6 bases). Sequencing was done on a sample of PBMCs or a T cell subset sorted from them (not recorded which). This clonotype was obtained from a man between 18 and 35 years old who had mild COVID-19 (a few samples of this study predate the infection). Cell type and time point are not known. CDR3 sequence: CASTWAVSGDGEAFF. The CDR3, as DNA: TGTGCCAGCACCTGGGCGGTCTCAGGGGACGGTGAAGCTTTCTTT.